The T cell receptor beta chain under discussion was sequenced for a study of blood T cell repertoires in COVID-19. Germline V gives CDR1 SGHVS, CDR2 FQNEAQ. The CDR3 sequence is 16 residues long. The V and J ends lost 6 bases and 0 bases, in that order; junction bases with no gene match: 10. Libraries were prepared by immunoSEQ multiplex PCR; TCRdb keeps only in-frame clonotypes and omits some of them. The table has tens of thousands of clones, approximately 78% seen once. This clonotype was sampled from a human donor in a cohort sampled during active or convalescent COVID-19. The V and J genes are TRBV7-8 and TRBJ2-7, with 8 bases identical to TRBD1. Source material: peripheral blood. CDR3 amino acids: CASRVQPGQASYEQYF. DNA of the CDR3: TGTGCCAGCAGAGTTCAACCGGGACAGGCCTCCTACGAGCAGTACTTC.